This T cell receptor (beta chain) came from a study of CD8+CD57+ T cells in acquired aplastic anemia. Study results and limitations: Patients were compared with controls for CD8+ Simpson's diversity, and no significant difference emerged.

Of note for this clonotype: Its matching antigen is unknown. A single base separates this from a much larger clone, so it may be a read error.

The trim removed 4 bases at V and 8 bases at J, leaving 14 bases unmatched. Germline V lookup: CDR1 SGHRS, CDR2 YFSETQ. The length of the CDR3 is 16 residues. Genomic DNA was employed as the template in profiling TCR beta VDJ and CDR3. TCRdb processed the reads anew with MiXCR; each CDR3 protein has one entry. The profile shows 200,000 or so distinct CDR3 sequences, nearly 50% of them singletons. The authors sequenced patients whose flow cytometry had shown CD8+CD57+ cell expansion. The sequencing input was sorted CD4+, CD8+, or CD8+CD57+ T cells (not recorded which) from PBMCs. This rearrangement joins TRBV5-1 to TRBJ1-4; 7 bases line up with TRBD1. The source is a human donor with aplastic anemia. The CDR3 here is CASSPAHRGLGEKLFF. The CDR3 region has the DNA TGCGCCAGCAGCCCGGCCCACAGGGGCTTAGGAGAAAAACTGTTTTTT. Drawing the rest from reference TRBV5-1 and TRBJ1-4, the complete variable domain is KAGVTQTPRYLIKTRGQQVTLSCSPISGHRSVSWYQQTPGQGLQFLFEYFSETQRNKGNFPGRFSGRQFSNSRSEMNVSTLELGDSALYLCASSPAHRGLGEKLFFGSGTQLSVL.